Described below is a single TCR beta chain sequence and its context. Its target is not known. The data derive from a study of T-cell reconstitution after alpha-beta-depleted transplantation in children. The CDR3 is 14 amino acids. Germline CDR1 SGHRS, CDR2 YFSETQ. With V trimmed by 1 base and J by 10 bases, 7 bases remained unmatched. General study points: Certain patients had high TCRbeta diversity at day 60, and it came from recipient T cells and thymic progenitors that survived. About two months after transplant, alpha-beta T cells reportedly came from several hundred expanded graft clones. Newly produced T cells mostly provided counts and TCRbeta diversity after one year, as hyperexpanded clones declined.

Unique molecular identifiers were used to barcode this TCRbeta library. MiXCR, applied by TCRdb to the PCR reads, yields one record per CDR3 protein. The sample includes hundreds of thousands of distinct CDR3 sequences, around 13% of them seen just once. The receptor comes from a girl between 2 and 10 years old with congenital amegakaryocytic thrombocytopenia, due to receive a stem cell transplant. This chain joins TRBV5-1 and TRBJ2-1, with 8 bases aligning to TRBD2. This material consisted of PBMCs, taken before TCRalphabeta/CD19-depleted stem cell transplant. CDR3 protein: CASSLTAGGPEQFF. CDR3 nucleotide sequence: TGCGCCAGCAGCTTGACTGCGGGGGGACCCGAGCAGTTCTTC.